Below are 19 T cell receptor beta chains sequenced from a single sample in a study of T cell responses to AZD1222 COVID-19 vaccine. The data were produced by immunoSEQ multiplex PCR, yet TCRdb's version contains in-frame clones alone and is incomplete. Here the sample spans approximately 96,000 clones, about nine tenths being singletons. The sample in question was peripheral blood, obtained 28 days after the second AZD1222 dose. The source is an adult who received the AZD1222 COVID-19 vaccine.

The V and J genes are TRBV6-5 and TRBJ1-4, with 7 positions matching TRBD1. Trimming cost V 5 bases and J 3 bases; bases outside gene matches: 6. CDR3 length equals 15 residues. CDR1 MNHEY and CDR2 SVGAGI come from the germline V gene. CDR3 DNA: TGTGCCAGCAGTATCACAGGGGTCCCTAATGAAAAACTGTTTTTT. Its translation: CASSITGVPNEKLFF.

The chain has TRBV24-1 and TRBJ1-2; tentative D call: TRBD1 (5 bases). The CDR3 is 14 residues long. Trimming took off 3 bases at V and 6 bases at J, with 13 bases between the two ends. Germline lookup yields CDR1 KGHDR and CDR2 SFDVKD. The CDR3 loop is CATSDGRGWDGYTF. The DNA of the CDR3 is TGTGCCACCAGTGATGGTAGGGGTTGGGATGGCTACACCTTC.

J is TRBJ2-1 and V is TRBV15; the D gene is possibly TRBD2 (6 bases). The CDR3 has 16 amino acids. Looked up from germline, CDR1 is LNHNV and CDR2 is YYDKDF (reference sequence). V dropped 0 bases and J dropped 7 bases, with 16 bases sitting between them. The chain's CDR3 is CATSRERASVVNEQFF. In nucleotides, the CDR3 is TGTGCCACCAGCAGAGAGAGGGCTAGCGTTGTTAATGAGCAGTTCTTC.

The V call is TRBV28, the J call TRBJ1-1, with D unclear. CDR3 length equals 12 residues. Per germline, CDR1 MDHEN and CDR2 SYDVKM. The germline V and J ends were trimmed by 3 bases and 2 bases, with 4 bases remaining between them. The CDR3 region is CASSFGNTEAFF. CDR3 nucleotide sequence: TGTGCCAGCAGTTTCGGAAACACTGAAGCTTTCTTT.

V usage is TRBV5-6 and J usage is TRBJ1-1; perhaps TRBD1 as D (5 bases). This CDR3 spans 14 amino acids. Trimming removed 5 bases at V and 0 bases at J, with 11 bases between. CDR1 and CDR2 (germline): SGHDT, YYEEEE. This CDR3 is CASRFGTVNTEAFF. CDR3 coding DNA: TGTGCCAGCAGGTTCGGGACCGTGAACACTGAAGCTTTCTTT.

The CDR3 DNA follows: TGTGCCACCAGCAGAGACCCTAGCGGGGGCCCCACCGGGGAGCTGTTTTTT. Protein: CATSRDPSGGPTGELFF. J is TRBJ2-2 and V is TRBV15; 10 nucleotides match TRBD2. The CDR3 is 17 amino acids. The germline CDR1 and CDR2 sequences are LNHNV and YYDKDF (reference sequence). J gave up 4 bases and V 0 bases, and 5 bases lay outside the gene matches.

The chain recombines TRBV27 with TRBJ1-5; the D is unclear. The V end lost 5 bases, the J end lost 3 bases, and 8 bases lay between the germline ends. This CDR3 has 13 residues. The germline gives CDR1 MNHEY, CDR2 SMNVEV (reference sequence). In DNA form, the CDR3 reads TGTGCCAGCAGTGGAGGTTACAATCAGCCCCAGCATTTT. As protein: CASSGGYNQPQHF.

The chain employs TRBV7-4 and TRBJ1-3; D remains unclear. This CDR3 has 20 amino acids. Germline V gene sequence: CDR1 SGHVT, CDR2 SQSDAQ. The V gene lost 1 base and the J gene lost 2 bases, with 24 bases spanning the gap. In nucleotides, the CDR3 is TGTGCCAGCAGCTTAGGAGGGATAAGCCCCCACGGCAGGACTGGAAACACCATATATTTT. This codes for CASSLGGISPHGRTGNTIYF. Using reference TRBV7-4 and TRBJ1-3 for the parts outside the CDR3, the full variable domain is GAGVSQSPRYKVAKRGRDVALRCDSISGHVTLYWYRQTLGQGSEVLTYSQSDAQRDKSGRPSGRFSAERPERSVSTLKIQRTEQGDSAVYLCASSLGGISPHGRTGNTIYFGEGSWLTVV.

The CDR3 loop is CASSPGGGKNIQYF. The CDR3 DNA sequence: TGTGCCAGCAGCCCGGGGGGGGGAAAAAACATTCAGTACTTC. The chain carries TRBV5-4 and TRBJ2-4; 8 nucleotides line up with TRBD2. V trimming: 4 bases; J trimming: 4 bases; junction bases outside the gene matches: 4. Germline CDR1 is SGHNT and CDR2 is YYREEE (reference sequence). CDR3 length: 14 residues.

The CDR3 region is CASSLRQQETQYF. The CDR3 region has the DNA TGTGCCAGCAGCTTACGTCAGCAAGAGACCCAGTACTTC. This rearrangement joins TRBV11-2 to TRBJ2-5; D uncertain. The CDR3 contains 13 residues. CDR1 SGHAT and CDR2 FQNNGV come from the germline V gene. V dropped 2 bases and J dropped 2 bases, with 6 bases sitting between them.

The V call is TRBV21-1, the J call TRBJ2-7; the DNA was not compared with TRBD2, the D call given in the table. TRBV21-1 is classified as a pseudogene. This CDR3 contains 16 residues. The CDR3: CASIRLPGTQNYEQYF. CDR3 DNA sequence: TGTGCCAGCATCCGACTTCCCGGGACTCAAAACTACGAGCAGTACTTC.

This clone was seen only once. This chain joins TRBV11-1 and TRBJ2-7, with D tentatively TRBD2 (6 bases). This CDR3 has 13 amino acids. V was pared by 6 bases and J by 3 bases, with 12 bases between. Germline values: CDR1 SGHAT, CDR2 FQDESV (reference sequence). The CDR3 sequence: CASSRRDGYEQYF. The CDR3 DNA is TGTGCCAGCAGTCGGCGGGACGGCTACGAGCAGTACTTC. The full variable domain, its missing parts supplied by reference TRBV11-1 and TRBJ2-7, is EAEVAQSPRYKITEKSQAVAFWCDPISGHATLYWYRQILGQGPELLVQFQDESVVDDSQLPKDRFSAERLKGVDSTLKIQPAELGDSAMYLCASSRRDGYEQYFGPGTRLTVT.

V is TRBV6-5 and J is TRBJ2-1, with 8 bases lining up with TRBD2. The CDR3 is made up of 15 amino acids. CDR1 and CDR2 from the germline V gene are MNHEY and SVGAGI. V dropped 6 bases and J dropped 9; count of bases not matched to a gene: 13. This chain's CDR3 is CASSRRLAGNGEQFF. DNA of the CDR3: TGTGCCAGCAGCCGTCGGTTAGCGGGAAACGGTGAGCAGTTCTTC.

The chain carries TRBV20-1 and TRBJ1-3; D remains ambiguous. Trimming stripped 3 bases from V and 4 bases from J, with 4 bases between. This CDR3 has 11 residues. CDR1 is DFQATT and CDR2 is SNEGSKA in the germline V gene (reference sequence). The CDR3 nucleotides are TGCAGTGCTAGTCCCGGAAACACCATATATTTT. This encodes CSASPGNTIYF.

The CDR3 nucleotides read TGTGCCAGCAGCATAGTGTCCGGCCCTGGAAACACCATATATTTT. Encoded protein: CASSIVSGPGNTIYF. The chain links TRBV7-3 to TRBJ1-3, with D unresolved. The CDR3 length is 15 residues. V was pared by 5 bases and J by 2 bases, with 13 bases between. Germline values: CDR1 SGHTA, CDR2 FQGTGA.

The chain has TRBV27 and TRBJ2-2; D call uncertain. Germline CDR1 is MNHEY and CDR2 is SMNVEV (reference sequence). V gave up 6 bases and J gave up 4 bases, with 15 bases separating them. CDR3 length: 15 amino acids. The CDR3 spells CASSPATILTGELFF. CDR3 nucleotides: TGTGCCAGCAGCCCCGCCACTATACTCACCGGGGAGCTGTTTTTT.

The chain joins TRBV4-2 to TRBJ2-7; TRBD2 agrees at 8 bases. CDR1 is LGHNA, CDR2 YNFKEQ, per germline. V gave up 4 bases and J gave up 3 bases; unmatched junction bases: 2. CDR3 length: 13 residues. The DNA for the CDR3 is TGTGCCAGCAGCCTTAGCGGGGTCTACGAGCAGTACTTC. It translates to CASSLSGVYEQYF.

V usage is TRBV12-3 or TRBV12-4 and J usage is TRBJ1-2; no firm D call. The CDR3 sequence is 11 residues long. Trimming took off 5 bases at V and 3 bases at J, with 4 bases between the two ends. The CDR3 loop reads CASSRDYGYTF. CDR3 nucleotides: TGTGCCAGCAGTCGGGACTATGGCTACACCTTC.

The chain uses TRBV11-1 and TRBJ1-1; D might be TRBD1 (6 bases). The length of the CDR3 is 14 residues. Germline CDR1 SGHAT, CDR2 FQDESV (reference sequence). V gave up 5 bases and J gave up 1 base, with 11 bases separating them. This CDR3 is CASSAYRENTEAFF. CDR3 bases: TGTGCCAGCAGCGCCTACAGGGAGAACACTGAAGCTTTCTTT.